Below, 15 T cell receptor beta chains from the same sample are listed, as sequenced in a study of shared T cell receptors in the human thymus. Data came from immunoSEQ multiplex PCR; TCRdb stores just in-frame clones and leaves some out. Of just under 550,000 clones listed, about four fifths are singletons. A further study also used this sample, focusing on human thymus T cells.

The specimen was thymocytes. These receptors all come from a boy in the first two years of life with a congenital heart defect.

The chain joins TRBV11-2 to TRBJ2-7; TRBD2 matches 8 bases. Trimming took 3 bases from V and 2 from J; bases not matched to a gene: 0. The CDR3 contains 13 residues. Germline V gene lookup returns CDR1 SGHAT and CDR2 FQNNGV. The CDR3 reads CASSLTSAYEQYF. In DNA, the CDR3 is TGTGCCAGCAGCTTGACTAGCGCCTACGAGCAGTACTTC. The full variable domain, with the rest looked up from reference TRBV11-2 and TRBJ2-7, is EAGVAQSPRYKIIEKRQSVAFWCNPISGHATLYWYQQILGQGPKLLIQFQNNGVVDDSQLPKDRFSAERLKGVDSTLKIQPAKLEDSAVYLCASSLTSAYEQYFGPGTRLTVT.

This sequence joins TRBV13 and TRBJ2-3; D unclear. The CDR3 totals 16 residues. Germline-derived CDR1 and CDR2 are PRHDT and FYEKMQ (reference sequence). V was pared by 2 bases and J by 4 bases, with 16 bases between. This CDR3 reads CASSLSLHEHPDTQYF. The CDR3 DNA reads as TGTGCCAGCAGCTTATCCCTGCATGAGCACCCAGATACGCAGTATTTT. Full variable domain (outside the CDR3, taken from reference TRBV13 and TRBJ2-3): AAGVIQSPRHLIKEKRETATLKCYPIPRHDTVYWYQQGPGQDPQFLISFYEKMQSDKGSIPDRFSAQQFSDYHSELNMSSLELGDSALYFCASSLSLHEHPDTQYFGPGTRLTVL.

This clone has only one observation. The V call is TRBV9, the J call TRBJ1-2; 10 nucleotides match TRBD1. The ends lost 3 bases at V and 6 bases at J; junction bases unmatched: 2. The CDR3 extends over 13 amino acids. Germline V CDR1 and CDR2: SGDLS, YYNGEE. The CDR3 DNA sequence: TGTGCCAGCAGCGCAGGGACAGGGGATGGCTACACCTTC. Its protein is CASSAGTGDGYTF.

V is TRBV11-1 and J is TRBJ2-1, with 10 bases lining up with TRBD2. The trim removed 2 bases at V and 10 bases at J, leaving 5 bases unmatched. The CDR3 has 14 residues. Germline V gene sequence: CDR1 SGHAT, CDR2 FQDESV (reference sequence). The CDR3 region is CASSLPAGGGEQFF. CDR3 bases: TGTGCCAGCAGCTTACCAGCGGGAGGGGGGGAGCAGTTCTTC.

The chain's CDR3 is CASSLTRGLNEKLFF. The CDR3 DNA is TGTGCCAGCAGTTTGACCCGCGGGCTAAATGAAAAACTGTTTTTT. This rearrangement joins TRBV27 to TRBJ1-4; D call uncertain. V was pared by 3 bases and J by 5 bases, with 13 bases between. Germline V gene lookup returns CDR1 MNHEY and CDR2 SMNVEV (reference sequence). The CDR3 sequence is 15 residues long.

The chain is built from TRBV7-9 and TRBJ2-7, with a weak D call TRBD1 (6 bases). Germline CDR1 SEHNR, CDR2 FQNEAQ (reference sequence). Trimming took off 5 bases at V and 6 bases at J, with 17 bases between the two ends. This CDR3 is built from 14 residues. The chain's CDR3 is CASSAGTIKREQYF. The CDR3 nucleotides read TGTGCCAGCAGCGCCGGGACAATCAAGCGCGAGCAGTACTTC.

This clone showed up just once. This chain connects TRBV15 to TRBJ2-2, with D unresolved. CDR3 size: 14 residues. V was cut by 7 bases and J by 1 base, with 10 bases left in between. Germline lookup yields CDR1 LNHNV and CDR2 YYDKDF (reference sequence). The CDR3 reads CATTPPGNTGELFF. The CDR3 region has the DNA TGTGCCACCACTCCCCCCGGGAACACCGGGGAGCTGTTTTTT.

V and J are TRBV19 and TRBJ2-7; 7 bases are shared with TRBD1. The junction had 6 bases not matched to a gene; V was cut back by 4 bases and J by 3 bases. There are 14 residues in the CDR3. Per germline, CDR1 LNHDA and CDR2 SQIVND (reference sequence). Here the CDR3 DNA reads TGTGCCAGTAGTACCGACAGGGAGAACTACGAGCAGTACTTC. It specifies CASSTDRENYEQYF.

This chain connects TRBV4-3 to TRBJ2-4, with a possible D match to TRBD1 (5 bases). This CDR3 is built from 16 residues. With 0 bases removed from V and 8 bases from J, the gap between germline ends came to 17 bases. The germline CDR1 and CDR2 sequences are LGHNA and YSLEER. CDR3: CASSQEEDRMLDIQYF. The CDR3 bases are TGCGCCAGCAGCCAAGAGGAAGACAGAATGTTGGACATTCAGTACTTC.

The chain combines TRBV12-5 with TRBJ2-3, with unresolved D. CDR3 length equals 11 residues. In germline, CDR1 is LGHNT, CDR2 FRNRAP. V lost 5 bases to trimming and J lost 9 bases, with 9 bases between them. The CDR3 loop is CASGAPRTQYF. The CDR3, as DNA: TGTGCTAGTGGTGCGCCGCGGACGCAGTATTTT.

This chain joins TRBV30 and TRBJ2-7; D possibly corresponds to TRBD2 (6 bases). Trimming stripped 2 bases from V and 0 bases from J, with 26 bases between. CDR3 length: 19 amino acids. Germline V gene sequence: CDR1 GTSNPN, CDR2 SVGIG (reference sequence). The chain's CDR3 is CAWSPPSTSPSESSYEQYF. The DNA for the CDR3 is TGTGCCTGGAGTCCCCCATCCACTAGCCCCTCTGAGAGCTCCTACGAGCAGTACTTC.

V gene TRBV9 combines with J gene TRBJ1-3; 10 bases match TRBD1. Germline assignment: CDR1 SGDLS and CDR2 YYNGEE. The CDR3 runs to 16 residues. V gave up 3 bases and J gave up 4 bases; unmatched junction bases: 7. The CDR3 loop is CASSARGTGVGNTIYF. For the CDR3, the DNA is TGTGCCAGCAGCGCCCGAGGGACAGGGGTAGGAAACACCATATATTTT.

This chain joins TRBV5-4 and TRBJ2-7; no definite D call. This CDR3 comprises 14 residues. Germline CDR1 reads SGHNT; CDR2 reads YYREEE (reference sequence). The V end lost 2 bases, the J end lost 0 bases, and 9 bases lay between the germline ends. The CDR3 DNA reads TGTGCCAGCAGCTTCGAGGAGTCCTCCTACGAGCAGTACTTC. Protein product: CASSFEESSYEQYF.

The chain joins TRBV10-3 to TRBJ2-5; D might be TRBD1 (6 bases). CDR3 size: 15 residues. Trimming removed 0 bases from V and 0 bases from J, with 8 bases in between. Germline V gives CDR1 ENHRY, CDR2 SYGVKD. The CDR3 sequence: CAISESTGHQETQYF. DNA for the CDR3: TGTGCCATCAGTGAGTCGACAGGCCACCAAGAGACCCAGTACTTC.

The rearrangement joins TRBV4-1 to TRBJ1-2, with D perhaps TRBD1 (5 bases). The CDR3 has 14 residues. Trimming stripped 0 bases from V and 6 bases from J, with 11 bases between. The germline CDR1 and CDR2 sequences are MGHRA and YSYEKL. CDR3 residues: CASSQESGPDGYTF. The CDR3 DNA is TGCGCCAGCAGCCAAGAGTCAGGGCCAGATGGCTACACCTTC.